One and the same sample provided the 4 T cell receptor beta chains below, sequenced in a study of OX40 agonist ivuxolimab in advanced cancers. Measured with immunoSEQ multiplex PCR; TCRdb has only the in-frame clones, and not every one. The sample includes around 69,000 clones, 88% of them seen just once. The input for sequencing was CD4+ or CD8+ T cells sorted from blood, taken in a trial of the OX40 agonist ivuxolimab. The receptors here all came from an adult with an advanced solid tumor such as melanoma, head and neck, liver or kidney cancer.

The V call is TRBV6-1, the J call TRBJ2-5, with TRBD2 matching over 7 bases. With 2 bases clipped from V and 4 bases from J, the junction kept 7 bases outside the gene matches. There are 15 residues in the CDR3. The germline V gene encodes CDR1 MNHNS and CDR2 SASEGT. As DNA, the CDR3 is TGTGCCAGCAGTGAAAGGGGAGGGGCCGGAGAGACCCAGTACTTC. This translates into CASSERGGAGETQYF.

V usage is TRBV6-5 and J usage is TRBJ2-2; D is unclear. CDR1 and CDR2 (germline): MNHEY, SVGAGI. This CDR3 spans 12 amino acids. Trimming left V 4 bases short and J 6 bases short, with 6 bases between. The CDR3 nucleotides read TGTGCCAGCAGTTTTAGTCCCGGGGAGCTGTTTTTT. This codes for CASSFSPGELFF.

This clone came up once. The chain combines TRBV19 with TRBJ2-5; D gene uncertain. The CDR3 length is 15 residues. V gave up 3 bases and J gave up 1 base, with 12 bases separating them. CDR1 and CDR2 from the germline V gene are LNHDA and SQIVND (reference sequence). In nucleotides, the CDR3 is TGTGCCAGTAGTATGGCACAACACTCCCAAGAGACCCAGTACTTC. This sequence encodes CASSMAQHSQETQYF.

In DNA form, the CDR3 reads TGTGCCAGCAGCAGGGACGGACTCCTGGGCTACACCTTC. Amino acid sequence: CASSRDGLLGYTF. The V gene is TRBV6-4, the J gene TRBJ1-2; weak D call: TRBD1 (5 bases). Trimming stripped 6 bases from V and 8 bases from J, with 16 bases between. Germline V CDR1 and CDR2: MRHNA, SNTAGT. The CDR3 has 13 amino acids.